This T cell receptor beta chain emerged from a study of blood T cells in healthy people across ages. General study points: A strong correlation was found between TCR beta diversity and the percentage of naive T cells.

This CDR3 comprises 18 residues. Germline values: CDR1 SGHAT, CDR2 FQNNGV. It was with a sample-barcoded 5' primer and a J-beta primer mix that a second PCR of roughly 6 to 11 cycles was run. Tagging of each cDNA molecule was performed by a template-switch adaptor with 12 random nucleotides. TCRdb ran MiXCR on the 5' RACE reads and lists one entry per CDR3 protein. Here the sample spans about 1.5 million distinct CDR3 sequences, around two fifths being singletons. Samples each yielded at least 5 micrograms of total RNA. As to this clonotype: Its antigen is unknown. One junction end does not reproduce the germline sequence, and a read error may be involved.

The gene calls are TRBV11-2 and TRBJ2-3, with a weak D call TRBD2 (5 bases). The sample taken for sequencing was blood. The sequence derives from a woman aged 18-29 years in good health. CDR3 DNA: TGTGTCAGCAGTTTTCCCAAACACCGTAGCGCTAGCACAGATACGCAGTATTTT. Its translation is CVSSFPKHRSASTDTQYF. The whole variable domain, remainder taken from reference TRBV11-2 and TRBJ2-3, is EAGVAQSPRYKIIEKRQSVAFWCNPISGHATLYWYQQILGQGPKLLIQFQNNGVVDDSQLPKDRFSAERLKGVDSTLKIQPAKLEDSAVYLCVSSFPKHRSASTDTQYFGPGTRLTVL.